A selection of T cell receptor beta chains follows, all from one sample in a study of human T cells and chemical hapten exposure. One entry per CDR3 protein results from TCRdb running MiXCR on the RACE reads. Of some 38,000 distinct CDR3 sequences in the sample, more than 8% were seen once. Sequenced here: whole blood, sampled in connection with sensitization to the hapten diphenylcyclopropenone (DPC). The source is a man between 45 and 60 years old with alopecia areata. Some clones in this sample may be carry-over from other donors' samples. The CDR3 runs from the conserved cysteine through the conserved F or W. The D gene is left open where the match is weak. Where a row states a size, it is once, few, many or the class of an expanded clone; other rows omit it.

V	length	D	size	J	CDR3	DNA
TRBV27	16	NA	many	TRBJ1-4	CASSFNRYTANEKLFF	TGTGCCAGCAGTTTTAACAGATACACCGCTAATGAAAAACTGTTTTTT
TRBV7-9	13	NA	few	TRBJ1-2	CASSLFRAYGYTF	TGTGCCAGCAGCTTATTCCGGGCCTATGGCTACACCTTC
TRBV12-3/TRBV12-4	16	NA	NA	TRBJ1-3	CASSLLRATTGNTIYF	TGTGCCAGCAGTTTACTCAGGGCGACCACTGGAAACACCATATATTTT
TRBV7-9	14	TRBD2	few	TRBJ2-7	CAITTSGISYEQYF	TGTGCCATCACAACTAGCGGGATCTCCTACGAGCAGTACTTC
TRBV6-5	16	TRBD1	many	TRBJ2-4	CASSRTGELAKNIQYF	TGTGCCAGCAGTCGGACAGGGGAGTTAGCCAAAAACATTCAGTACTTC
TRBV7-9	12	NA	NA	TRBJ2-5	CASRDREETQYF	TGTGCCAGCAGGGACAGAGAAGAGACCCAGTACTTC
TRBV24-1	16	TRBD2	many	TRBJ2-1	CATSGPSGSSYNEQFF	TGTGCCACCAGTGGCCCAAGCGGGAGCTCCTACAATGAGCAGTTCTTC
TRBV29-1	14	NA	many	TRBJ2-2	CSVGAGQNTGELFF	TGCAGCGTTGGTGCGGGACAGAACACCGGGGAGCTGTTTTTT
TRBV6-6	14	TRBD2	once	TRBJ2-7	CASSSPGLAYEQYF	TGTGCCAGCAGTTCTCCGGGACTAGCCTACGAGCAGTACTTC
TRBV24-1	15	NA	NA	TRBJ2-5	CATKDHTGKKETQYF	TGTGCCACCAAGGATCATACCGGGAAGAAAGAGACCCAGTACTTC
TRBV10-3	13	TRBD1	NA	TRBJ2-3	CAISGQGVGTQYF	TGTGCCATCAGTGGACAGGGGGTGGGTACGCAGTATTTT
TRBV27	14	TRBD2	few	TRBJ2-7	CASSLGTSRREQYF	TGTGCCAGCAGTTTGGGGACTAGCCGTCGGGAGCAGTACTTC
TRBV29-1	15	TRBD1	NA	TRBJ1-2	CSVLQGTGDHYGYTF	TGCAGCGTCCTCCAAGGGACAGGGGATCACTATGGCTACACCTTC
TRBV5-1	14	NA	NA	TRBJ1-4	CASSPRMPREGLFF	TGCGCCAGCAGCCCCCGGATGCCGAGGGAAGGATTGTTTTTT
TRBV19	12	NA	many	TRBJ2-1	CASSMRDRGKFF	TGTGCCAGTAGTATGAGGGACCGCGGGAAGTTCTTC
TRBV5-1	16	NA	many	TRBJ2-1	CASSLSTGISYNEQFF	TGCGCCAGCAGCTTGTCTACAGGGATCTCCTACAATGAGCAGTTCTTC
TRBV4-1	16	NA	few	TRBJ1-6	CASSQGSMGSGSPLHF	TGCGCCAGCAGCCAAGGATCGATGGGCTCGGGTTCACCCCTCCACTTT
TRBV11-2	15	NA	many	TRBJ2-2	CASSLDQVNTGELFF	TGTGCCAGCAGCTTAGATCAAGTTAACACCGGGGAGCTGTTTTTT